This record concerns one TCR beta chain sequence. Its antigen is currently unknown. The CDR3 contains 15 residues. Per germline, CDR1 SQVTM and CDR2 ANQGSEA. The source of the sample is a study of CD8+ T cells in alopecia areata. Whole-study context: Among treated patients, oral tofacitinib was administered at 5 to 10 mg twice daily. The tofacitinib course ran for 6 to 18 months and was followed by 6 months off drug.

Overall study results and limits: Across lesional scalp, and particularly alopecia totalis/universalis, clonality surpassed that of normal scalp.

Extraction and reverse transcription of RNA yielded cDNA as the sequencing template. Here immunoSEQ multiplex PCR was the method, and the copy in TCRdb shows in-frame clones only, minus some. The sample shows 90,000 to 100,000 clones, around 45% of them seen only once. The sample taken for sequencing was CD4+ T cells sorted from blood. The V gene is TRBV29-1, the J gene TRBJ2-1, with 8 nucleotides matching TRBD2. This TCR came from a human donor with alopecia areata. The CDR3 spells CSESSGSGIANEQFF. CDR3 bases: TGCAGTGAATCTAGCGGGTCAGGAATCGCCAATGAGCAGTTCTTC.